This T cell receptor beta chain is drawn from a study of blood T cell repertoires in COVID-19. About the study: Spain, Italy and the United States supplied samples that represented acute and convalescent COVID-19.

Germline V gene data show CDR1 as SGHRS and CDR2 as YFSETQ. V was clipped by 2 bases and J by 7 bases; unmatched bases: 14. The CDR3 is 17 residues long. In the original analysis: From reference gene primer amplification, estimates of nucleated cell counts were derived. The method was immunoSEQ multiplex PCR; TCRdb's version includes in-frame clones alone and lacks a portion of them. Clone size and the V and J calls come from that table; the DNA yielded D and trimming. The sample yields under 100,000 clones, roughly nine tenths seen once. The sample consisted of peripheral blood. The sequence was collected from a woman in her seventies with acute or convalescent COVID-19. The chain uses TRBV5-1 and TRBJ1-4; 7 nucleotides line up with TRBD1. The CDR3 protein is CASSLTPTGDALEKLFF. As DNA, the CDR3 is TGCGCCAGCAGCTTAACGCCAACAGGGGATGCCCTTGAAAAACTGTTTTTT.